This T cell receptor beta chain was documented in a study of cytotoxic CD8 clonotypes in ibrutinib-treated CLL. TCRdb's table, derived via immunoSEQ multiplex PCR, lists solely in-frame clones and lacks some. The table records 130,000 to 150,000 clones, around 80% of them present only once. Germline loops: CDR1 MGHDK, CDR2 SYGVNS. This CDR3 is 17 amino acids long. The trim removed 1 base at V and 3 bases at J, leaving 6 bases unmatched. Findings of the study overall: Clonality measured at baseline exceeded age-matched healthy donors, tracking circulating CD8+ T-cell counts.

Notes on this clone: The antigen is not known.

The source is a human donor with chronic lymphocytic leukemia. The V call is TRBV25-1, the J call TRBJ2-5; TRBD2 aligns across 12 bases. Sequenced material: PBMCs, taken after 12 months of ibrutinib treatment. This CDR3 is CASSESLAGGPKETQYF. The CDR3 coding sequence is TGTGCCAGCAGTGAATCTCTAGCGGGAGGGCCGAAAGAGACCCAGTACTTC.